Listed here is a single TCR beta chain. No cognate antigen has been identified for it. The data were obtained in a study of T cells expressing NK-cell markers (dated by TCRdb to about 2020). Background on the whole study: TCR beta-chain repertoires were profiled in sorted CD3+CD56+NKG2C+, CD3+CD56+NKG2C- and CD3+CD56-NKG2C+ T-cell subsets from several donors. Among the eight sequenced donors, seven were HCMV-seropositive and one was HCMV-seronegative. All eight donors whose samples were sequenced were randomly selected healthy volunteers, three of them men and five women. The libraries were sequenced on Illumina HiSeq 2000/2500, MiSeq or NextSeq, producing 2 x 150 bp reads. What the research found in general, with its limitations: Those dominant clonotypes were again the most abundant among CD3+CD56-NKG2C+ cells in a few donors, at roughly 25-65%. Whether the expanded NKG2C-expressing T cell clones were specific for HCMV antigens remained unclear. In more than five donors, the dominant CD3+CD56+NKG2C+ clonotypes were found to rank among the top 10 CD8+ clonotypes and to make up 1.0-7.0% of CD8+ T cells.

Instrument on record: Illumina HiSeq 2000. TCR beta cDNA libraries were made by 5'RACE template switching that added a universal primer site and unique molecular identifiers. cDNA synthesis was primed from the TCR beta constant segment and was followed by two successive PCR amplification steps. The study's own analysis went as follows. MIGEC handled demultiplexing of the reads and grouping by UMI, while MiTCR was used to assemble and quantify clonotypes. Only TCR cDNA sequences supported by at least two reads were kept to exclude erroneous sequences. The tcR package was used for downstream repertoire analysis, with clonotypes matched between fractions based on CDR3 nucleotide sequence plus V segment. VDJmatch was used to annotate antigen specificity against VDJdb, with one amino acid substitution in CDR3 permitted. Reprocessed by TCRdb, the reads give a single entry per CDR3 protein sequence, without DNA. These V and J calls are TCRdb output, not the study's own analysis. The table for this sample shows 300,000 or so distinct CDR3 sequences. The top ten constitute around 4.3% of the sample.

HCMV serostatus was determined by detecting HCMV-specific IgG in serum with a commercial ELISA kit. Ficoll density gradient centrifugation was used to isolate peripheral blood mononuclear cells from blood. The germline V gene encodes CDR1 MNHEY and CDR2 SVGEGT. The CDR3, cysteine through phenylalanine, is 13 amino acids long. The record lacks a DNA sequence. This sequence was found in a woman between 18 and 70 years old in good health. The rearrangement joined TRBV6-2 or TRBV6-3 to TRBJ2-3. Sequencing was performed on blood T cells: a sorted CD56 or NKG2C T cell subset, CD4+ or CD8+ T cells, or bulk PBMC T cells (not recorded which). CDR3 reads: CASRQSRPDTQYF.